This TCR beta chain stems from a study of regulatory T cells in long-lasting Graves disease. Study-wide results and caveats: TRBV28 was favored in persistent disease, as were TRBJ1-2 and TRBJ2-5. TCR diversity in persistent Graves' patients was below that of newly diagnosed ones.

The CDR3 sequence is 13 residues long. Germline lookup yields CDR1 KGHDR and CDR2 SFDVKD. With V trimmed by 5 bases and J by 7 bases, 7 bases remained unmatched. Time point noted: newly diagnosed GD, antithyroid drugs for less than 3 months. The TCR library was made from RNA extracted from PBMCs. iRepertoire HTBI primers and Arm-PCR of CDR3 regions built TCR beta libraries. TCRdb reprocessed the multiplex PCR reads with MiXCR, giving one entry per CDR3 protein. The data contain about 540,000 distinct CDR3 sequences, about 14% of them singletons. This clonotype was detected a few times. Antigen specificity is unknown. These data were also filed under a second study, of T cells in Graves' hyperthyroidism and ophthalmopathy. According to that study: TCR CDR3 underwent first-round RT-PCR with the HTBI primer set.

This receptor was taken from a young man with Graves disease. Specimen: peripheral blood mononuclear cells (PBMCs), collected at new diagnosis, from a patient treated with antithyroid drugs. The chain combines TRBV24-1 with TRBJ2-7, with 7 bases identical to TRBD1. CDR3 region: CATSVTGVSEQYF. The CDR3 nucleotides read TGTGCCACCAGTGTTACAGGGGTCTCGGAGCAGTACTTC.